The present TCR beta chain was sequenced within a study of shared clonotypes between healthy human individuals. Study results and caveats: Non-shared clonotypes had lower generation probabilities than those shared by all four donors. Researchers sampled blood only, noting tissue repertoires likely differ. Naive subsets typically showed greater estimated richness than memory subsets.

Trimming stripped 6 bases from V and 4 bases from J, with 22 bases between. The CDR3 runs to 17 residues. Germline V gene data show CDR1 as MDHEN and CDR2 as SYDVKM. Details on this clone: What it binds is not known.

Original handling: ImmunoSEQ gave junction-only sequences without quality scores, so filtering differed. Generated by immunoSEQ multiplex PCR, the TCRdb table keeps only in-frame clones and is missing some. The DNA was the basis for D and trimming; V, J and clone size are from that table. In the table there are 740,000 or so clones, around 73% of which are singletons. Sample: memory CD4+ T cells sorted from blood. Subset of the sample: CD45RA-negative fraction. V is TRBV28 and J is TRBJ1-3; maybe TRBD1 (6 bases). The sequence was obtained from a woman aged 25 to 39 in good health. CDR3 nucleotide sequence: TGTGCCAGCAGCCCCGCCCTTCGGGGGGCGCGAGGAAACACCATATATTTT. It is translated as CASSPALRGARGNTIYF.